The rows below give T cell receptor beta chains drawn from one sample of a study of T cell responses to AZD1222 COVID-19 vaccine. Generated by immunoSEQ multiplex PCR, the TCRdb table keeps only in-frame clones and is missing some. The repertoire includes more than 150,000 clones, approximately 90% of them detected once, and roughly 0.99% sits in the top ten. The sequencing here drew on peripheral blood, taken on day 0 of AZD1222 vaccination. All receptors derive from an adult in good health. CDR3s include the opening cysteine and the closing phenylalanine or tryptophan. A D gene is named only where the DNA matches it firmly. The size field is filled for only some rows; it gives once, few, many or a size class.

v_gene: TRBV29-1
d_gene: TRBD2
j_gene: TRBJ2-7
abundance: once
CDR3aa: CSGSSGSREQYF
CDR3nt: TGCAGCGGATCCAGCGGGAGTCGCGAGCAGTACTTC

v_gene: TRBV6-1
d_gene: NA
j_gene: TRBJ1-1
abundance: NA
CDR3aa: CASSERGTEAFF
CDR3nt: TGTGCCAGCAGTGAACGGGGAACTGAAGCTTTCTTT

v_gene: TRBV2
d_gene: NA
j_gene: TRBJ1-1
abundance: NA
CDR3aa: CASRGPQGAFSFNTEAFF
CDR3nt: TGTGCCAGCAGAGGACCACAGGGTGCTTTTTCCTTTAACACTGAAGCTTTCTTT

v_gene: TRBV19
d_gene: TRBD2
j_gene: TRBJ2-1
abundance: NA
CDR3aa: CAPVMGSGSDEQFF
CDR3nt: TGTGCCCCAGTGATGGGTAGCGGGAGTGATGAGCAGTTCTTC

v_gene: TRBV6-5
d_gene: NA
j_gene: TRBJ2-7
abundance: once
CDR3aa: CASSSRTAYEQYF
CDR3nt: TGTGCCAGCAGTTCCAGGACTGCCTACGAGCAGTACTTC

v_gene: TRBV21-1
d_gene: NA
j_gene: TRBJ2-7
abundance: NA
CDR3aa: CASSKGGFKVIKGQTSYEQYF
CDR3nt: TGTGCCAGCAGCAAAGGGGGATTCAAAGTGATAAAAGGACAGACCTCCTACGAGCAGTACTTC

v_gene: TRBV7-8
d_gene: NA
j_gene: TRBJ2-3
abundance: NA
CDR3aa: CASSATGAETQYF
CDR3nt: TGTGCCAGCAGCGCAACGGGGGCAGAGACGCAGTATTTT

v_gene: TRBV4-3
d_gene: NA
j_gene: TRBJ1-6
abundance: NA
CDR3aa: CASSQEAVDQGNSPLHF
CDR3nt: TGCGCCAGCAGCCAAGAGGCGGTGGATCAGGGTAATTCACCCCTCCACTTT

v_gene: TRBV28
d_gene: NA
j_gene: TRBJ2-7
abundance: NA
CDR3aa: CASSTRQVVYTYEQYF
CDR3nt: TGTGCCAGCAGCACTCGACAGGTCGTATATACCTACGAGCAGTACTTC

v_gene: TRBV28
d_gene: NA
j_gene: TRBJ1-5
abundance: NA
CDR3aa: CASSFRGEGRNQPQHF
CDR3nt: TGTGCCAGCAGTTTCCGGGGGGAGGGACGCAATCAGCCCCAGCATTTT

v_gene: TRBV2
d_gene: TRBD1
j_gene: TRBJ1-2
abundance: few
CDR3aa: CASSENRGYNYGYTF
CDR3nt: TGTGCCAGCAGTGAAAACAGGGGATATAACTATGGCTACACCTTC

v_gene: TRBV7-2
d_gene: NA
j_gene: TRBJ2-1
abundance: NA
CDR3aa: CASSLVASITDEQFF
CDR3nt: TGTGCCAGCAGCTTAGTCGCTAGTATAACCGATGAGCAGTTCTTC

v_gene: TRBV2
d_gene: TRBD1
j_gene: TRBJ2-7
abundance: NA
CDR3aa: CASSEAGGQGAIKYF
CDR3nt: TGTGCCAGCAGTGAAGCGGGGGGACAGGGGGCTATCAAGTACTTC

v_gene: TRBV12-3/TRBV12-4
d_gene: TRBD1
j_gene: TRBJ1-3
abundance: NA
CDR3aa: CASSPGQGNTIYF
CDR3nt: TGTGCCAGCAGTCCCGGACAGGGGAACACCATATATTTT

v_gene: TRBV3-1/TRBV3-2
d_gene: NA
j_gene: TRBJ1-1
abundance: NA
CDR3aa: CASSRPGTNDTEAFF
CDR3nt: TGTGCCAGCAGCAGACCAGGGACGAATGACACTGAAGCTTTCTTT

v_gene: TRBV3-1/TRBV3-2
d_gene: NA
j_gene: TRBJ1-1
abundance: NA
CDR3aa: CASSPPGALNTEAFF
CDR3nt: TGTGCCAGCAGCCCGCCCGGGGCCTTGAACACTGAAGCTTTCTTT

v_gene: TRBV18
d_gene: TRBD2
j_gene: TRBJ2-7
abundance: NA
CDR3aa: CASSQSLGGTGNEQYF
CDR3nt: TGTGCCAGCTCACAGAGCTTGGGGGGGACGGGGAACGAGCAGTACTTC

v_gene: TRBV19
d_gene: NA
j_gene: TRBJ2-7
abundance: once
CDR3aa: CASSIGGFYEQYF
CDR3nt: TGTGCCAGTAGTATAGGCGGTTTCTACGAGCAGTACTTC

v_gene: TRBV7-3
d_gene: NA
j_gene: TRBJ1-1
abundance: NA
CDR3aa: CASSLRRTRNTEAFF
CDR3nt: TGTGCCAGCAGCTTACGCCGGACAAGGAACACTGAAGCTTTCTTT

v_gene: TRBV24-1
d_gene: NA
j_gene: TRBJ2-2
abundance: NA
CDR3aa: CATSDTGGNTGELFF
CDR3nt: TGTGCCACCAGTGATACCGGGGGGAACACCGGGGAGCTGTTTTTT

v_gene: TRBV13
d_gene: NA
j_gene: TRBJ2-3
abundance: NA
CDR3aa: CASSRAPGDTQYF
CDR3nt: TGTGCCAGCAGCCGGGCTCCCGGGGATACGCAGTATTTT

v_gene: TRBV5-4
d_gene: NA
j_gene: TRBJ1-2
abundance: NA
CDR3aa: CASSPGGPIYGYTF
CDR3nt: TGTGCCAGCAGCCCCGGGGGGCCAATCTATGGCTACACCTTC

v_gene: TRBV7-9
d_gene: TRBD2
j_gene: TRBJ2-3
abundance: NA
CDR3aa: CASSDTGTREQYF
CDR3nt: TGTGCCAGCAGCGACACCGGGACTAGAGAGCAGTATTTT

v_gene: TRBV18
d_gene: NA
j_gene: TRBJ1-4
abundance: NA
CDR3aa: CASSPGPEANEKLFF
CDR3nt: TGTGCCAGCTCACCGGGGCCGGAGGCTAATGAAAAACTGTTTTTT

v_gene: TRBV4-1
d_gene: NA
j_gene: TRBJ1-2
abundance: NA
CDR3aa: CASSHLARHLGYTF
CDR3nt: TGCGCCAGCAGCCACCTCGCCCGGCATCTGGGCTACACCTTC

v_gene: TRBV25-1
d_gene: TRBD1
j_gene: TRBJ1-1
abundance: NA
CDR3aa: CASSAYTGTGVRGTEAFF
CDR3nt: TGTGCCAGCAGTGCCTATACCGGGACAGGGGTTCGGGGGACTGAAGCTTTCTTT

v_gene: TRBV13
d_gene: NA
j_gene: TRBJ1-2
abundance: NA
CDR3aa: CASRRERGDYGYTF
CDR3nt: TGTGCCAGCAGAAGGGAAAGGGGGGACTATGGCTACACCTTC

v_gene: TRBV5-1
d_gene: TRBD1
j_gene: TRBJ1-1
abundance: NA
CDR3aa: CASSVWDRGANTEAFF
CDR3nt: TGCGCCAGCAGCGTGTGGGACAGGGGCGCAAACACTGAAGCTTTCTTT

v_gene: TRBV5-4
d_gene: TRBD2
j_gene: TRBJ2-2
abundance: NA
CDR3aa: CASSRPGLAGVGGELFF
CDR3nt: TGTGCCAGCAGCCGTCCCGGACTAGCGGGAGTAGGCGGGGAGCTGTTTTTT

v_gene: TRBV5-6
d_gene: NA
j_gene: TRBJ2-7
abundance: NA
CDR3aa: CASSLEPYEQYF
CDR3nt: TGTGCCAGCAGCTTGGAACCCTACGAGCAGTACTTC

v_gene: TRBV10-2
d_gene: TRBD2
j_gene: TRBJ2-1
abundance: NA
CDR3aa: CASRGTSGFVADNEQFF
CDR3nt: TGCGCCAGCAGGGGGACTAGCGGTTTCGTTGCTGACAATGAGCAGTTCTTC

v_gene: TRBV21-1
d_gene: NA
j_gene: TRBJ2-7
abundance: NA
CDR3aa: CASSAELVSSYEQYF
CDR3nt: TGTGCCAGCAGCGCCGAACTAGTATCGTCCTACGAGCAGTACTTC

v_gene: TRBV12-5
d_gene: TRBD2
j_gene: TRBJ2-3
abundance: NA
CDR3aa: CASGRERADTQYF
CDR3nt: TGTGCTAGTGGGCGGGAGAGAGCAGATACGCAGTATTTT

v_gene: TRBV6-5
d_gene: TRBD1
j_gene: TRBJ2-7
abundance: NA
CDR3aa: CASNGRPGGYEQYF
CDR3nt: TGTGCCAGCAACGGCCGGCCAGGGGGCTACGAGCAGTACTTC

v_gene: TRBV5-1
d_gene: NA
j_gene: TRBJ2-1
abundance: NA
CDR3aa: CASSPTPRGYNEQFF
CDR3nt: TGCGCCAGCAGCCCCACCCCGCGGGGCTACAATGAGCAGTTCTTC

v_gene: TRBV4-2
d_gene: TRBD2
j_gene: TRBJ2-1
abundance: NA
CDR3aa: CASSRTSGGHSYNEQFF
CDR3nt: TGTGCCAGCAGCCGTACTAGCGGGGGGCACTCCTACAATGAGCAGTTCTTC

v_gene: TRBV28
d_gene: TRBD1
j_gene: TRBJ2-1
abundance: NA
CDR3aa: CASSLRTGGHYNEQFF
CDR3nt: TGTGCCAGCAGTTTAAGGACAGGGGGACACTACAATGAGCAGTTCTTC

v_gene: TRBV9
d_gene: TRBD1
j_gene: TRBJ1-1
abundance: NA
CDR3aa: CASSPRDLDRGPNTEAFF
CDR3nt: TGTGCCAGCAGTCCAAGAGACCTGGACAGGGGTCCGAACACTGAAGCTTTCTTT